A single sample gave rise to the 18 T cell receptor beta chains below, sequenced in a study of blood T cells in healthy people across ages (dated by TCRdb to between 2015 and 2017). Libraries came from 5' RACE. A second roughly 7 to 12 cycle PCR used a sample-barcoded 5' primer and a J-beta primer mix. Through fastp at Q25 and MiXCR, TCRdb rebuilt clones from the public reads, retaining in-frame beta chains. Each entry merges the rows of one CDR3 protein and shows their most common DNA and genes. The table for this sample lists 1.8 million or so distinct CDR3 sequences; 39% of them were counted only once. The ten largest clones represent 23% of the sample. The sequencing input was blood. The receptors derive from a human donor in good health.

The V gene is TRBV20-1, the J gene TRBJ2-3; D could derive from TRBD1 or TRBD2 (5 bases each). The CDR3 contains 16 residues. The ends were cut back, 2 bases at V and 3 bases at J, with 18 bases in the middle. CDR1 is DFQATT, CDR2 SNEGSKA, per germline (reference sequence). The CDR3 loop is CSARSGTGWGTDTQYF. As DNA, the CDR3 is TGCAGTGCTAGATCGGGGACCGGCTGGGGGACAGATACGCAGTATTTT.

This chain uses TRBV3-1 with TRBJ2-1; D call uncertain. V lost 3 bases and J lost 6, with 6 bases in between. In germline, CDR1 is LGHDT, CDR2 YNNKEL (reference sequence). The CDR3 extends over 12 amino acids. The CDR3 region has the DNA TGTGCCAGCAGCCACAGCGCCAATGAGCAGTTCTTC. It translates to CASSHSANEQFF.

This clonotype appeared a few times. V gene TRBV18 combines with J gene TRBJ1-2, with D uncertain. The CDR3 covers 14 residues. V lost 0 bases to trimming and J lost 4 bases, with 9 bases between them. From germline, CDR1 is KGHSH and CDR2 LQKENI. The CDR3 reads CASSPPAVRYGYTF. CDR3 DNA sequence: TGTGCCAGCTCACCACCCGCAGTCCGCTATGGCTACACCTTC.

The V call is TRBV29-1, the J call TRBJ2-3; possible D gene TRBD2, 5 bases. The V and J ends lost 7 bases and 3 bases respectively, with 20 bases between them. CDR3 size: 15 residues. The germline V gene encodes CDR1 SQVTM and CDR2 ANQGSEA. CDR3 protein: CSGRTSRLITDTQYF. CDR3 coding DNA: TGCAGCGGGAGGACCTCTAGGCTTATTACAGATACGCAGTATTTT.

The chain couples TRBV27 to TRBJ1-1; D may be TRBD1 (6 bases). V was shortened by 4 bases and J by 1 base, with 13 bases between the two germline ends. The germline CDR1 and CDR2 sequences are MNHEY and SMNVEV (reference sequence). This CDR3 has 15 residues. DNA of the CDR3: TGTGCCAGCAGTTACCCGGGACAAGAGAACACTGAAGCTTTCTTT. Translated: CASSYPGQENTEAFF.

This clonotype was observed a single time. J is TRBJ1-2 and V is TRBV10-3; maybe TRBD1 (5 bases). The CDR3 is 15 residues long. Trimming took off 3 bases at V and 6 bases at J, with 17 bases between the two ends. The germline V gene encodes CDR1 ENHRY and CDR2 SYGVKD. The CDR3 DNA is TGTGCCATCAGTGAACGGGTAGGGGAAGCAAATGGCTACACCTTC. This gives the protein CAISERVGEANGYTF.

The chain uses TRBV6-1 and TRBJ2-3, with 7 bases fitting TRBD1. In germline, CDR1 is MNHNS, CDR2 SASEGT. The CDR3 is made up of 17 amino acids. Trimming removed 6 bases from V and 1 base from J; junction bases left unmatched: 13. CDR3 amino acids: CASSPLTGTDRTDTQYF. In DNA form, the CDR3 reads TGTGCCAGCAGCCCTTTAACCGGGACAGATCGCACAGATACGCAGTATTTT.

The J gene is TRBJ2-7, the V gene TRBV15; D not resolved. The CDR3 consists of 12 residues. Looked up from germline, CDR1 is LNHNV and CDR2 is YYDKDF (reference sequence). Deletions cut 0 bases from V and 6 bases from J, with 6 bases between. The CDR3 DNA reads TGTGCCACCAGCAGAGATCGGATCGAGCAGTACTTC. Amino acids: CATSRDRIEQYF.

The V call is TRBV4-1, the J call TRBJ2-7; D ambiguous. The germline gives CDR1 MGHRA, CDR2 YSYEKL. The CDR3 is made up of 13 amino acids. V was trimmed by 3 bases and J by 3 bases, leaving 9 bases between them. CDR3 protein: CASSHLGIYEQYF. DNA for the CDR3: TGCGCCAGCAGCCATCTCGGCATCTACGAGCAGTACTTC.

A few counts support this clonotype. V is TRBV4-2 and J is TRBJ2-1, with D perhaps assigned TRBD1 or TRBD2 (6 bases each). This CDR3 has 14 residues. In germline, CDR1 is LGHNA, CDR2 YNFKEQ. V was clipped by 4 bases and J by 8 bases, with 15 bases between them. CDR3 protein: CASSPGGGYDEQFF. The CDR3 region has the DNA TGTGCCAGCAGCCCAGGAGGGGGGTACGATGAGCAGTTCTTC.

This chain connects TRBV15 to TRBJ1-4; D perhaps matches TRBD1 (6 bases). Trimming stripped 2 bases from V and 4 bases from J, with 11 bases between. This CDR3 region has 15 residues. Germline-derived CDR1 and CDR2 are LNHNV and YYDKDF (reference sequence). The CDR3 bases are TGTGCCACCAGCAGAAATAAGGGGGGTAATGAAAAACTGTTTTTT. This sequence encodes CATSRNKGGNEKLFF.

Regarding this clonotype: A junction boundary mismatches the germline segment, possibly from a read error. The chain couples TRBV7-3 to TRBJ2-5; D gene ambiguous. This CDR3 region has 13 residues. In germline, CDR1 is SGHTA, CDR2 FQGTGA. The CDR3 DNA reads as TGTGCCGGCAGCTTTGGCAGAGAAGAGACCCAGTACTTC. Translated, it gives CAGSFGREETQYF.

The chain is built from TRBV12-3 or TRBV12-4 and TRBJ2-7; TRBD1 matches at 8 bases. J was trimmed by 3 bases and V by 6 bases; bases with no gene match: 7. The CDR3 sequence is 14 residues long. CDR3 sequence (DNA): TGTGCCAGCAGCCAACAGGGGGTTAACTACGAGCAGTACTTC. Its protein product is CASSQQGVNYEQYF.

This clonotype has only a few counts. The chain has TRBV24-1 and TRBJ2-5; 8 bases line up with TRBD2. This CDR3 has 13 amino acids. Germline CDR1 reads KGHDR; CDR2 reads SFDVKD. V gave up 5 bases and J gave up 4 bases; unmatched junction bases: 2. The CDR3 DNA sequence: TGTGCCACCAGTGGCGGGGGGCGAGAGACCCAGTACTTC. Its protein is CATSGGGRETQYF.

The chain has TRBV24-1 and TRBJ2-3; D could derive from TRBD1 or TRBD2 (5 bases each). The CDR3 extends over 15 amino acids. Trimming removed 1 base at V and 2 bases at J, with 9 bases between. Per the germline V gene, CDR1 is KGHDR and CDR2 is SFDVKD. CDR3 region: CATSDFWGNTDTQYF. CDR3 sequence (DNA): TGTGCCACCAGTGATTTTTGGGGGAACACAGATACGCAGTATTTT.

This clonotype was counted only a few times. The chain's CDR3 is CASSQDQAGGIRSEQFF. The CDR3 DNA reads as TGCGCCAGCAGCCAAGATCAAGCGGGGGGAATTAGGAGTGAGCAGTTCTTC. This sequence joins TRBV4-3 and TRBJ2-1, with 9 bases aligning to TRBD2. CDR1 is LGHNA and CDR2 is YSLEER in the germline V gene. The CDR3 runs 17 residues. V trimming: 0 bases; J trimming: 9 bases; junction bases outside the gene matches: 12.

This clonotype was observed a handful of times. V is TRBV3-1 and J is TRBJ2-7; tentative D call: TRBD1 (6 bases). V gave up 4 bases and J gave up 3 bases, with 19 bases separating them. Per germline, CDR1 LGHDT and CDR2 YNNKEL (reference sequence). CDR3 length equals 16 residues. This chain's CDR3 is CASSPGAISGYYEQYF. The CDR3 coding sequence is TGTGCCAGCAGCCCAGGGGCCATATCAGGGTACTACGAGCAGTACTTC.

This sequence joins TRBV20-1 and TRBJ2-7; 10 bases match TRBD1. V lost 5 bases to trimming and J lost 6 bases; unmatched junction nucleotides: 7. The germline V gene encodes CDR1 DFQATT and CDR2 SNEGSKA (reference sequence). The CDR3 has 13 amino acids. Written as DNA, the CDR3 is TGCAGTGCTGCGGACAGGGGGAACGGCGAGCAGTACTTC. It specifies CSAADRGNGEQYF.